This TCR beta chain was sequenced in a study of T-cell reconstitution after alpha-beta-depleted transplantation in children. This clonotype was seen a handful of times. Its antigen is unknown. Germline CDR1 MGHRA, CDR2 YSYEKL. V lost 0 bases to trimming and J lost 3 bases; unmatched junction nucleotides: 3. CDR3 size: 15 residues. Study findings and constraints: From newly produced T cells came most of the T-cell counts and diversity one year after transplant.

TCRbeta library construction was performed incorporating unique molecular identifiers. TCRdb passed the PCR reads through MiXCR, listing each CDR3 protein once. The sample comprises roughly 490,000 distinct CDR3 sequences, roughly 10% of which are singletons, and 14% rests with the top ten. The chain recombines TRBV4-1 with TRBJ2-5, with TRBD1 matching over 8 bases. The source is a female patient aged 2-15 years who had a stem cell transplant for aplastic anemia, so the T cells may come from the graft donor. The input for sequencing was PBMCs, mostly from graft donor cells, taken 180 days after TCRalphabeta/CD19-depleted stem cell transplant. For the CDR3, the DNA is TGCGCCAGCAGCCAAGATAGGGGACAGGAAGAGACCCAGTACTTC. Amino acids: CASSQDRGQEETQYF.